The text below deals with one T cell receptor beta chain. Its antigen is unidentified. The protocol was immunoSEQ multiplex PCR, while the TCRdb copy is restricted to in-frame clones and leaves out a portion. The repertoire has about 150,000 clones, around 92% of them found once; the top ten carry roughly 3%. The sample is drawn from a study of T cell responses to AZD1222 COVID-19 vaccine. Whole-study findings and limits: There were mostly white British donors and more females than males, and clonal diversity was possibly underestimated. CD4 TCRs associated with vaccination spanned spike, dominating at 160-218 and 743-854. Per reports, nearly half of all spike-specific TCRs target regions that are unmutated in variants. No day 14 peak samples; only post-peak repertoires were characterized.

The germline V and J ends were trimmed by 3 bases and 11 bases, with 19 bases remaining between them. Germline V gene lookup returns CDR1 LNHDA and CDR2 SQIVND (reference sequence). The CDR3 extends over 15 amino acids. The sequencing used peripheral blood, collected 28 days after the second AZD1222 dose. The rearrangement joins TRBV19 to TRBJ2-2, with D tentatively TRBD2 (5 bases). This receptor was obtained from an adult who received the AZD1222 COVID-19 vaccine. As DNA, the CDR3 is TGTGCCAGTAGTATGGAGGCCGCTAGAAGACCTGAGCTGTTTTTT. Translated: CASSMEAARRPELFF.